One sample yielded the 17 T cell receptor beta chains listed below, sequenced in a study of T cell clonotyping in hematopoietic cell transplantation. The method was immunoSEQ multiplex PCR; TCRdb's version includes in-frame clones alone and lacks a portion of them. The sample consists of around 28,000 clones, 85% to 95% of them appearing once. The time point was: recipient sample about 28 days before transplant, after cytoreduction. The sequenced sample was peripheral blood mononuclear cells, obtained before stem cell transplant. Receptor source: a man aged 50 or older with acute myeloid leukemia. Some clones in this sample may be carry-over from other donors' samples.

In the case of this clone: An end of the junction differs from the germline gene, which may be a read error. This same CDR3 is encoded by further DNA sequences in the sample. This rearrangement joins TRBV30 to TRBJ2-7, with 10 bases aligning to TRBD2. Germline CDR1 is GTSNPN and CDR2 is SVGIG (reference sequence). This CDR3 has 13 amino acids. CDR3 DNA sequence: TGTGCCTGGAGTGTAGAGCGGGGGGGCGAGCAATACTTC. Its translation: CAWSVERGGEQYF.

V and J are TRBV28 and TRBJ2-1, with 7 bases lining up with TRBD2. Germline assignment: CDR1 MDHEN and CDR2 SYDVKM. The CDR3 covers 15 residues. With 3 bases clipped from V and 5 bases from J, the junction kept 7 bases outside the gene matches. The CDR3 bases are TGTGCCAGCAGTTTTGGAAAGCGGGGAAACAATGAGCAGTTCTTC. Amino acid sequence: CASSFGKRGNNEQFF.

The table lists this clone with a count of one. The chain uses TRBV5-5 and TRBJ1-3; 8 nucleotides align to TRBD1. There are 16 residues in the CDR3. Germline V gene sequence: CDR1 SGHKS, CDR2 YYEKEE (reference sequence). V dropped 4 bases and J dropped 2; count of bases not matched to a gene: 8. The CDR3 spells CASSPLGQGAGNTIYF. CDR3 bases: TGTGCCAGCAGCCCCCTTGGACAGGGAGCTGGAAACACCATATATTTT.

The V and J genes are TRBV7-9 and TRBJ2-5; perhaps D is TRBD1 or TRBD2 (5 bases each). V was trimmed by 5 bases and J by 7 bases, leaving 17 bases between them. The length of the CDR3 is 14 residues. The germline V gene has CDR1 SEHNR and CDR2 FQNEAQ (reference sequence). The DNA for the CDR3 is TGTGCCAGCAGCCCGAGGGGAACAGGCTGGACCCAGTACTTC. Its translation is CASSPRGTGWTQYF.

This chain links TRBV5-4 with TRBJ1-2; perhaps TRBD1 as D (5 bases). Germline V gene data show CDR1 as SGHNT and CDR2 as YYREEE (reference sequence). Trimming took off 1 base at V and 4 bases at J, with 14 bases between the two ends. This CDR3 comprises 15 residues. CDR3 residues: CASSLWGRDGYGYTF. The DNA of the CDR3 is TGTGCCAGCAGCTTGTGGGGGAGAGATGGCTATGGCTACACCTTC. Looking up the rest from reference TRBV5-4 and TRBJ1-2 gives the full variable domain: ETGVTQSPTHLIKTRGQQVTLRCSSQSGHNTVSWYQQALGQGPQFIFQYYREEENGRGNFPPRFSGLQFPNYSSELNVNALELDDSALYLCASSLWGRDGYGYTFGSGTRLTVV.

The CDR3 spells CASSWGLGGQETQYF. CDR3 sequence (DNA): TGTGCCAGCAGTTGGGGACTGGGGGGGCAAGAGACCCAGTACTTC. V and J are TRBV6-1 and TRBJ2-5; TRBD2 aligns across 7 bases. This CDR3 spans 15 amino acids. CDR1 and CDR2 from the germline V gene are MNHNS and SASEGT. The ends lost 5 bases at V and 2 bases at J; junction bases unmatched: 8.

The chain joins TRBV9 to TRBJ1-3, with 8 bases fitting TRBD1. The CDR3 is 14 amino acids. The trim removed 4 bases at V and 9 bases at J, leaving 9 bases unmatched. CDR1 is SGDLS and CDR2 is YYNGEE in the germline V gene. The CDR3 is CASSPMAGTGTIYF. The CDR3 bases are TGTGCCAGCAGCCCGATGGCAGGGACAGGCACCATATATTTT.

The rearrangement joins TRBV4-3 to TRBJ2-2, with a tentative D call TRBD2 (5 bases). The CDR3 is 17 amino acids. Trimming removed 3 bases at V and 3 bases at J, with 17 bases between. Germline V CDR1 and CDR2: LGHNA, YSLEER. CDR3 sequence reads: CASSQIGDGVDTGELFF. The CDR3 DNA reads TGCGCCAGCAGCCAGATTGGCGACGGGGTGGACACCGGGGAGCTGTTTTTT.

J is TRBJ2-7 and V is TRBV6-6; D is unresolved. CDR3 length: 13 amino acids. The germline V gene has CDR1 MNHNY and CDR2 SVGAGI (reference sequence). Trimming took off 0 bases at V and 3 bases at J, with 6 bases between the two ends. CDR3 in DNA: TGTGCCAGCAGTTACTCGTCTCACTACGAGCAGTACTTC. It translates to CASSYSSHYEQYF.

V and J are TRBV7-2 and TRBJ1-2, with TRBD1 as a possible D gene (5 bases). The CDR3 extends over 14 amino acids. The germline V gene has CDR1 SGHTA and CDR2 FQGNSA. Trimming took 5 bases from V and 4 from J, leaving 14 bases between them. The CDR3 is CASSPVGGTYGYTF. CDR3 nucleotides: TGTGCCAGCAGCCCCGTAGGTGGGACCTATGGCTACACCTTC.

V and J are TRBV2 and TRBJ2-1; D call uncertain. The CDR3 length is 14 residues. CDR1 and CDR2 from the germline V gene are SNHLY and FYNNEI. V dropped 7 bases and J dropped 1 base, with 11 bases sitting between them. DNA for the CDR3: TGTGCCAGCAATCCTCAGGAATCCTACAATGAGCAGTTCTTC. It translates to CASNPQESYNEQFF.

The rearrangement joins TRBV10-1 to TRBJ1-3, with 9 bases lining up with TRBD1. Trimming at V came to 7 bases and at J to 4 bases, leaving 8 bases not matched to a gene. CDR1 and CDR2 (germline): WNHNN, SYGVQD (reference sequence). CDR3 length: 15 amino acids. The chain's CDR3 is CASTREDRGGNTIYF. CDR3 coding DNA: TGCGCCAGCACCCGCGAGGACAGGGGAGGAAACACCATATATTTT.

The chain carries TRBV30 and TRBJ1-2; D is uncertain. Trimming cost V 4 bases and J 1 base, with 10 bases left between them. The CDR3 consists of 13 residues. Looked up from germline, CDR1 is GTSNPN and CDR2 is SVGIG (reference sequence). Here the CDR3 DNA reads TGTGCCTGGACCAGGTCTATTAACTATGGCTACACCTTC. Encoded protein: CAWTRSINYGYTF.

This CDR3 reads CASSLGRNYGYTF. CDR3 bases: TGTGCCAGCAGTTTAGGACGGAACTATGGCTACACCTTC. V is TRBV27 and J is TRBJ1-2; D is uncertain. Germline V gene sequence: CDR1 MNHEY, CDR2 SMNVEV (reference sequence). Trimming took 2 bases from V and 2 from J, leaving 6 bases between them. The CDR3 runs to 13 residues.

V and J are TRBV7-9 and TRBJ1-1; the D gene is possibly TRBD1 (5 bases). Germline V gene data show CDR1 as SEHNR and CDR2 as FQNEAQ (reference sequence). V dropped 5 bases and J dropped 6 bases, with 19 bases sitting between them. CDR3 size: 15 residues. The CDR3 is CASSLLTGRQSEAFF. DNA of the CDR3: TGTGCCAGCAGCCTACTTACCGGGCGACAGTCTGAAGCTTTCTTT.

In DNA, the CDR3 is TGTGCCAGCAGCCACCGACTGGTAGGCACAGATACGCAGTATTTT. This encodes CASSHRLVGTDTQYF. The V gene is TRBV9, the J gene TRBJ2-3; no clear D. The ends were cut back, 4 bases at V and 1 base at J, with 13 bases in the middle. The CDR3 loop spans 15 amino acids. From germline, CDR1 is SGDLS and CDR2 YYNGEE.

The chain joins TRBV6-1 to TRBJ2-7, with a tentative D call TRBD1 (6 bases). Germline V gene lookup returns CDR1 MNHNS and CDR2 SASEGT. The CDR3 runs 14 residues. Trimming removed 1 base from V and 5 bases from J, with 12 bases in between. DNA of the CDR3: TGTGCCAGCAGTGAAGGGGGGCGCCGGGACGAGCAGTACTTC. This encodes CASSEGGRRDEQYF.